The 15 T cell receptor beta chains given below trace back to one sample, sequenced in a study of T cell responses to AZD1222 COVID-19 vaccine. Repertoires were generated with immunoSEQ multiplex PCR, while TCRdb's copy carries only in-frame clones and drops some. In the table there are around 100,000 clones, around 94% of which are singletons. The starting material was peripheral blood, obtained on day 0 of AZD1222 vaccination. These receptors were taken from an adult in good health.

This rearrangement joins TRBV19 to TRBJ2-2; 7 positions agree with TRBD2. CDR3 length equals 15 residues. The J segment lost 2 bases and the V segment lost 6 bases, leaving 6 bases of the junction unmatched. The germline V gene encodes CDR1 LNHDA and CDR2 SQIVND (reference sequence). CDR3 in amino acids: CASSGGTINTGELFF. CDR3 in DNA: TGTGCCAGTAGCGGGGGGACTATAAACACCGGGGAGCTGTTTTTT.

In DNA form, the CDR3 reads TGTGCCAGTAGGGAACGAGGGAACCCAAACTATGGCTACACCTTC. It codes for CASRERGNPNYGYTF. The V and J genes are TRBV19 and TRBJ1-2; D gene unclear. V lost 6 bases to trimming and J lost 2 bases, with 16 bases between them. This CDR3 has 15 amino acids. Germline V CDR1 and CDR2: LNHDA, SQIVND (reference sequence).

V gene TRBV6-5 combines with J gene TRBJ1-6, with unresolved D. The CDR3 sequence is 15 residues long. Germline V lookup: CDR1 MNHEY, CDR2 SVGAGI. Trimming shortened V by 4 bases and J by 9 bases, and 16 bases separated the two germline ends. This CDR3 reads CASSSRQRFSSPLHF. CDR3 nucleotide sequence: TGTGCCAGCAGTTCTCGCCAGCGTTTTAGTTCACCCCTCCACTTT.

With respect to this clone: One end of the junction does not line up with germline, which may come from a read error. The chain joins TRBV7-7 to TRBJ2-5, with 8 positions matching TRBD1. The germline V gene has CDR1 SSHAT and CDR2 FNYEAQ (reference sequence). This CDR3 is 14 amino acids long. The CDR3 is CASSSDRGAETQYF. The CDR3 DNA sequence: TGTGCTAGCAGCTCCGACAGGGGAGCAGAGACCCAGTACTTC.

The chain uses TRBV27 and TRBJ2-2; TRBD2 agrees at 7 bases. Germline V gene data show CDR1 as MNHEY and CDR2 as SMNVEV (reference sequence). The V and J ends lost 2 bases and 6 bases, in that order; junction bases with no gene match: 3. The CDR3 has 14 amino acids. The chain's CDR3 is CASSLAGVAGELFF. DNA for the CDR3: TGTGCCAGCAGTTTAGCGGGAGTCGCCGGGGAGCTGTTTTTT.

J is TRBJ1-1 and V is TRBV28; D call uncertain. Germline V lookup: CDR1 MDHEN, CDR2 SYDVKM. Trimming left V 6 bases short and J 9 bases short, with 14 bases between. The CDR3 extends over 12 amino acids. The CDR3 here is CASRGLDLKAFF. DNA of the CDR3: TGTGCCAGCAGAGGACTGGACCTCAAAGCTTTCTTT.

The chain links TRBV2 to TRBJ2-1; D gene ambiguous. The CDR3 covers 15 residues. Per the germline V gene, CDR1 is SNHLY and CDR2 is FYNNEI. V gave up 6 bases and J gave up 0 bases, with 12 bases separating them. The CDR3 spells CASSGQEISYNEQFF. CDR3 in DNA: TGTGCCAGCAGCGGTCAGGAGATCTCCTACAATGAGCAGTTCTTC.

The CDR3 sequence is CASSLDQPQHF. The CDR3 DNA sequence: TGTGCCAGCAGTTTAGATCAGCCCCAGCATTTT. The rearrangement uses TRBV28 and TRBJ1-5, with D hard to call. Germline CDR1 is MDHEN and CDR2 is SYDVKM. The CDR3 is 11 amino acids. Deletions cut 2 bases from V and 5 bases from J, with 1 base between.

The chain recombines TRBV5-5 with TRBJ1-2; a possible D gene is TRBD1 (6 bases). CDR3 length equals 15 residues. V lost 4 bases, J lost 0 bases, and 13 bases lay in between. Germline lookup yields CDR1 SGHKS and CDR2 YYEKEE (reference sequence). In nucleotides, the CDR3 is TGTGCCAGCAGCCTACGGACAGATTCTAACTATGGCTACACCTTC. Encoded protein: CASSLRTDSNYGYTF. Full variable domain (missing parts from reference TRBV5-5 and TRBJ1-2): DAGVTQSPTHLIKTRGQQVTLRCSPISGHKSVSWYQQVLGQGPQFIFQYYEKEERGRGNFPDRFSARQFPNYSSELNVNALLLGDSALYLCASSLRTDSNYGYTFGSGTRLTVV.

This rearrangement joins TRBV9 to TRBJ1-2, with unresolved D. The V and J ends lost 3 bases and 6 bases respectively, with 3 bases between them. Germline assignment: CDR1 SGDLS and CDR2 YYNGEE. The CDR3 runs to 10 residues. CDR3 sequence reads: CASSGHGYTF. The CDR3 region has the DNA TGTGCCAGCAGCGGGCATGGCTACACCTTC. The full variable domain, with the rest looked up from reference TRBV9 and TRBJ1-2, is DSGVTQTPKHLITATGQRVTLRCSPRSGDLSVYWYQQSLDQGLQFLIQYYNGEERAKGNILERFSAQQFPDLHSELNLSSLELGDSALYFCASSGHGYTFGSGTRLTVV.

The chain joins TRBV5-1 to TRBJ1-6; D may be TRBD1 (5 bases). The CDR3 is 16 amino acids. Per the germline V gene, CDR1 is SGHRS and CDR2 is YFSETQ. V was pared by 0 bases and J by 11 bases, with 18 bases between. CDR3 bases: TGCGCCAGCAGCTTGGATCGGCAGGGAGTTATGGCACCCCTCCACTTT. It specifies CASSLDRQGVMAPLHF.

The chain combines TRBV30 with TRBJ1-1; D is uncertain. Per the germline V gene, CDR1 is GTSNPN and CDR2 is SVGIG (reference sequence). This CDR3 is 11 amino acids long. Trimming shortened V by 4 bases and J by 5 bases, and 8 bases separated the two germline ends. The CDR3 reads CAWMWYTEAFF. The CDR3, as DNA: TGTGCCTGGATGTGGTATACTGAAGCTTTCTTT.

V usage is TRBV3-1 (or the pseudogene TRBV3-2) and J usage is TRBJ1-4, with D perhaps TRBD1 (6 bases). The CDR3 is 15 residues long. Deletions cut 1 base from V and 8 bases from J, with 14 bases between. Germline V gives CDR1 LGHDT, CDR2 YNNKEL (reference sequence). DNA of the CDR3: TGTGCCAGCAGCCAAGTGCCAGGGGCGGGGGAAAAACTGTTTTTT. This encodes CASSQVPGAGEKLFF.

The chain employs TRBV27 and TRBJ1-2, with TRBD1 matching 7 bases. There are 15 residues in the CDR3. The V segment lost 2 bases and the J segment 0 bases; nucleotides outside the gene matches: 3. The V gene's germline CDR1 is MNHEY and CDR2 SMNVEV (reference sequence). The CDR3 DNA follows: TGTGCCAGCAGTTTACAGGGGGTAGCTAACTATGGCTACACCTTC. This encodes CASSLQGVANYGYTF.

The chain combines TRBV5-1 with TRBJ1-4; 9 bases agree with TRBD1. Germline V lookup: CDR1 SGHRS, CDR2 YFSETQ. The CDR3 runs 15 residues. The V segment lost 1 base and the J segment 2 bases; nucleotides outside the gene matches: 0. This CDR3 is CASSLTGGTNEKLFF. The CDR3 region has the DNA TGCGCCAGCAGCTTGACAGGGGGCACTAATGAAAAACTGTTTTTT.